This T cell receptor (beta chain) originates from a study of cytomegalovirus exposure and HLA in healthy donors. About this clone: What it binds is not known.

Overall study results and limits: The classifier was said to identify cytomegalovirus status with high specificity and sensitivity. Later analysis identified a missense DCLRE1C variant that was linked to TCR beta V- and J-gene trimming.

The PCR had 60 Vbeta and 13 Jbeta primers. The data were produced by immunoSEQ multiplex PCR, yet TCRdb's version contains in-frame clones alone and is incomplete. The sample includes 140,000 to 150,000 clones, 60% to 85% of them seen just once. Sequenced: PBMCs. This TCR was sampled from a woman in her forties in good health and CMV-seropositive.

CDR3 in amino acids: CASSSNLGQGYYGYTF. The CDR3 region has the DNA TGCGCCAGCAGCTCCAACTTGGGACAGGGGTACTATGGCTACACCTTC. This chain joins TRBV5-1 and TRBJ1-2, with TRBD1 identical over 10 bases. V lost 3 bases to trimming and J lost 3 bases; unmatched junction nucleotides: 8. CDR1 and CDR2 from the germline V gene are SGHRS and YFSETQ. This CDR3 region has 16 residues.